This T cell receptor beta chain was observed in a study of blood T cell repertoires in COVID-19. Study in general: COVID-19 samples, acute and convalescent, were from the United States, Italy and Spain.

Profiling relied on immunoSEQ multiplex PCR, and the TCRdb table lists in-frame clones only, not all of them. The sample holds about 190,000 clones, roughly 77% seen once. Those enrolled, adults aged about 18 to 95 years, came from some 23 US areas. Which cohort a participant joined came from the clinical history participants gave. This receptor was identified in a woman aged 50 to 65 with acute COVID-19. Sample: PBMCs or T cells enriched from blood (not recorded which).

CDR3 loop: CASSLAQPGAGNTIYF. The CDR3, as DNA: TGTGCCAGCAGCTTAGCGCAACCAGGGGCAGGAAACACCATATATTTT. J is TRBJ1-3 and V is TRBV7-9; TRBD1 is a possible D gene (6 bases). Deletions cut 0 bases from V and 4 bases from J, with 13 bases between. Germline V gene lookup returns CDR1 SEHNR and CDR2 FQNEAQ (reference sequence). The CDR3 has 16 residues.